This T cell receptor beta chain was sequenced in a study of OX40 agonist ivuxolimab in advanced cancers. Autoimmune disease history or systemic immunosuppression meant exclusion. The V end lost 0 bases, the J end lost 9 bases, and 20 bases lay between the germline ends. Per the germline V gene, CDR1 is LGHNA and CDR2 is YNFKEQ. This CDR3 has 17 amino acids. The repertoire was sequenced with immunoSEQ multiplex PCR; TCRdb's copy has only in-frame clones and lacks some. This sample has 70,000 or so clones, with approximately 91% found just once. This clone appeared a single time. The specimen comprised CD4+ or CD8+ T cells sorted from blood, sampled in a trial of the OX40 agonist ivuxolimab. This chain joins TRBV4-2 and TRBJ2-2; D perhaps matches TRBD2 (6 bases). This TCR was recovered from an adult with an advanced solid tumor such as melanoma, head and neck, liver or kidney cancer. The CDR3 loop is CASSQEDPGENTWELFF. As DNA, the CDR3 is TGTGCCAGCAGCCAAGAGGATCCGGGAGAGAATACCTGGGAGCTGTTTTTT.